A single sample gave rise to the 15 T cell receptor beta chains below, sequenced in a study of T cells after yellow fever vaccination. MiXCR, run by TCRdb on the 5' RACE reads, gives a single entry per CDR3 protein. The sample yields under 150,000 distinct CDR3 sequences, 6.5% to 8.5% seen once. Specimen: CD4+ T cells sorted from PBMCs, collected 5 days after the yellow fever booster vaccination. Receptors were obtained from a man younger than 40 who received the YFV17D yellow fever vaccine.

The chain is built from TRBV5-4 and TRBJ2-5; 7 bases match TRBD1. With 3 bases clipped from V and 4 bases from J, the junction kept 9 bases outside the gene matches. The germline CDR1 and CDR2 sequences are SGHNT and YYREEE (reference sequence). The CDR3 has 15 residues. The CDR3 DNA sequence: TGTGCCAGCAGCTCGTTTCGGGACAGTCGAGAGACCCAGTACTTC. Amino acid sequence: CASSSFRDSRETQYF.

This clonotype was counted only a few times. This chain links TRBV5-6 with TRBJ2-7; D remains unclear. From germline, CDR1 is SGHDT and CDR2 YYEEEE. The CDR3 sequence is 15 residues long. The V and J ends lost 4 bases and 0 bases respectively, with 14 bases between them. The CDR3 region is CASSDIPRTSYEQYF. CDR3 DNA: TGTGCCAGCAGCGACATACCAAGGACCTCCTACGAGCAGTACTTC.

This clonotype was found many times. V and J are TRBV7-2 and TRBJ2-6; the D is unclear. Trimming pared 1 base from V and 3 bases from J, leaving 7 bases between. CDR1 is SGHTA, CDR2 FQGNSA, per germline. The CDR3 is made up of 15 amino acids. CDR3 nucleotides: TGTGCCAGCAGCTTAGAGGGCTTTGGGGCCAACGTCCTGACTTTC. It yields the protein CASSLEGFGANVLTF.

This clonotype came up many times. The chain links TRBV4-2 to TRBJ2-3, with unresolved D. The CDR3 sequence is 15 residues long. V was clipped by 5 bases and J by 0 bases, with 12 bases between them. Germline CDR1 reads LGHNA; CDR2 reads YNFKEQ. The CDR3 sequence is CASSSASASTDTQYF. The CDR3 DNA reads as TGTGCCAGCAGCTCAGCCTCGGCAAGCACAGATACGCAGTATTTT.

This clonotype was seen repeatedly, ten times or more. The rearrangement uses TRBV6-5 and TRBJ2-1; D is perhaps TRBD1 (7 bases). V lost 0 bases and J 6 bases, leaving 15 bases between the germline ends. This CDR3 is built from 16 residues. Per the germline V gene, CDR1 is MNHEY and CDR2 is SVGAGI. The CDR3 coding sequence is TGTGCCAGCAGTTACTCAGGGGGCGGGAACCCCAATGAGCAGTTCTTC. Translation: CASSYSGGGNPNEQFF.

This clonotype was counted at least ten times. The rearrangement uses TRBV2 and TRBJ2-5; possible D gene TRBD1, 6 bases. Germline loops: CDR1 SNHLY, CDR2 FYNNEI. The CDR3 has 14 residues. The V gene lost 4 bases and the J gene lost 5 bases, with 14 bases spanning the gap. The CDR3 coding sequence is TGTGCCAGCAGTGGAAGTAGGGGGTTGGAGACCCAGTACTTC. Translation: CASSGSRGLETQYF.

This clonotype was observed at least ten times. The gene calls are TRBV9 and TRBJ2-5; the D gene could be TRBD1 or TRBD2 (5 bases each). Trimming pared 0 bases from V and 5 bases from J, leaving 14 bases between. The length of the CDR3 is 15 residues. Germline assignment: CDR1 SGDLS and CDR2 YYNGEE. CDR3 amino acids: CASSVATEGLETQYF. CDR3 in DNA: TGTGCCAGCAGCGTAGCTACTGAGGGGTTGGAGACCCAGTACTTC.

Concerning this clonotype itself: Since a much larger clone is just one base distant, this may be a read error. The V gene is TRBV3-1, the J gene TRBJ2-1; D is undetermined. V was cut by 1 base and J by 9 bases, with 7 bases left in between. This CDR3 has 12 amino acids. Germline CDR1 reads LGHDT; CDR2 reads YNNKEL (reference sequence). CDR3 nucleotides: TGTGCCAGCAGCCAAGTGAGGTGTGAGCAGTTCTTC. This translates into CASSQVRCEQFF.

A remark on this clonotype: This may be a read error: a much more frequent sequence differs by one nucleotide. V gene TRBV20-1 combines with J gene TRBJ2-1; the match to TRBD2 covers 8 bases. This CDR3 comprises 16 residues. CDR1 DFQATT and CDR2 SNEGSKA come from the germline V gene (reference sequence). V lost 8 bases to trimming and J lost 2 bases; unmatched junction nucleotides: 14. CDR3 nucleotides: TGCAGTACGTTAAAAAGACTAGCGACAGCCTACAATGAGCAGTTCTTC. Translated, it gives CSTLKRLATAYNEQFF.

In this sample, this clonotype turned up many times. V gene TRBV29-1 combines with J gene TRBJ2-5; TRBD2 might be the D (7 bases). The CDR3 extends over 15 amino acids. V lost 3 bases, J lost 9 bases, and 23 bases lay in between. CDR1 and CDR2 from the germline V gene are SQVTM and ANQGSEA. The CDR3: CSVEGVGGQLGAQYF. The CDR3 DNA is TGCAGCGTTGAGGGTGTGGGGGGGCAGCTTGGGGCCCAGTACTTC. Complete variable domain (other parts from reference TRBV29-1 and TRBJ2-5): SAVISQKPSRDICQRGTSLTIQCQVDSQVTMMFWYRQQPGQSLTLIATANQGSEATYESGFVIDKFPISRPNLTFSTLTVSNMSPEDSSIYLCSVEGVGGQLGAQYFGPGTRLLVL.

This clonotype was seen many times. The CDR3 protein is CASSPSGGRDEKLFF. The CDR3 DNA reads as TGTGCCAGCAGTCCCTCCGGGGGGCGCGATGAAAAACTGTTTTTT. This chain connects TRBV12-3 or TRBV12-4 to TRBJ1-4; maybe TRBD1 (6 bases). Trimming cost V 5 bases and J 6 bases, with 16 bases left between them. This CDR3 is 15 amino acids long.

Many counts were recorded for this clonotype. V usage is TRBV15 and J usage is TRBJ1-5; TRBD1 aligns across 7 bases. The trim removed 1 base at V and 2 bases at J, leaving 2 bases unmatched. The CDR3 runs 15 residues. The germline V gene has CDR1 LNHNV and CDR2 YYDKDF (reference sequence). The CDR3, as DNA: TGTGCCACCAGCAGAGGAGGGACAGGCAATCAGCCCCAGCATTTT. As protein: CATSRGGTGNQPQHF.

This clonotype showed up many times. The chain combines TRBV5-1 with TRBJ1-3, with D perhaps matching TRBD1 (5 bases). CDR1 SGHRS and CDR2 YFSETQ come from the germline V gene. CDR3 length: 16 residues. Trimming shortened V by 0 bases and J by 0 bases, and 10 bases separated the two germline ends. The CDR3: CASSLEGSRSGNTIYF. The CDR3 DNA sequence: TGCGCCAGCAGCTTGGAGGGGTCCCGCTCTGGAAACACCATATATTTT.

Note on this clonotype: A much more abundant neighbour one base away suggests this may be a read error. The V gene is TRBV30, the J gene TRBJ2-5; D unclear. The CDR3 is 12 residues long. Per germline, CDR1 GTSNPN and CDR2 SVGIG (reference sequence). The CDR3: CARSAPAPPQYF. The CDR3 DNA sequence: TGTGCCCGGAGTGCCCCTGCGCCGCCCCAGTACTTC.

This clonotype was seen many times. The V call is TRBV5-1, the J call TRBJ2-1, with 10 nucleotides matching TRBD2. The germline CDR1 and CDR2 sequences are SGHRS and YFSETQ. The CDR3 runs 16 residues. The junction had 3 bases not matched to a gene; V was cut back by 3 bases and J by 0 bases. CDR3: CASSSSSGSSYNEQFF. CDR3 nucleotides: TGCGCCAGCAGCTCGTCTAGCGGGAGCTCCTACAATGAGCAGTTCTTC.